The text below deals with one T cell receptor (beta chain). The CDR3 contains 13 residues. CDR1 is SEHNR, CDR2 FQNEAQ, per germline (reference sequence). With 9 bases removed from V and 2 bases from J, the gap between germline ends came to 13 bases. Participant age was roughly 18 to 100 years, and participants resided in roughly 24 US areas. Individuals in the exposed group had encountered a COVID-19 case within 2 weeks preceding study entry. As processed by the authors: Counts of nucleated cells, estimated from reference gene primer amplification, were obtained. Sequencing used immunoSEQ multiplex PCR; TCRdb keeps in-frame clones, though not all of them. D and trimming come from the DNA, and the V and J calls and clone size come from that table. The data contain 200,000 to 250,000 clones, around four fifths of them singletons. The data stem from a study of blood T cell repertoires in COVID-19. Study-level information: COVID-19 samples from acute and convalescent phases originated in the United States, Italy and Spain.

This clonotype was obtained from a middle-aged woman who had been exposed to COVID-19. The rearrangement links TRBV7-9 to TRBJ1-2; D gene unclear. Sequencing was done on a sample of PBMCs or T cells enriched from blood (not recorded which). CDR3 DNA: TGTGCCAGTAAACGGGTCAGCAACTATGGCTACACCTTC. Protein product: CASKRVSNYGYTF.